These 26 T cell receptor beta chains were all obtained from the same sample, sequenced in a study of post-analysis software for immune sequencing data. The study's findings and limits: A few TRBV segments appeared more often in patients than in controls, and TRBV5-6, TRBV5-1 and TRBV20-1 were among these.

TCR beta libraries were prepared from cDNA with unique molecular identifiers. Each CDR3 protein gets one entry after TCRdb re-called the PCR reads with MiXCR. The sample lists hundreds of thousands of distinct CDR3 sequences, 25% to 30% occurring once. These receptors are not linked to any known antigen. What was sequenced was blood. These receptors were taken from a girl aged 10 to 17 with multiple sclerosis.

The chain employs TRBV6-2 or TRBV6-3 and TRBJ2-5; 9 bases match TRBD1. V gave up 5 bases and J gave up 8 bases; unmatched junction bases: 12. Per germline, CDR1 MNHEY and CDR2 SVGEGT. This CDR3 region has 15 residues. This chain's CDR3 is CASSPDRGGRDTQYF. The CDR3 nucleotides are TGTGCCAGCAGTCCGGACAGGGGAGGGCGAGATACCCAGTACTTC.

Comment on this clonotype: Germline is not matched at one junction end, which may reflect a read error. The V and J genes are TRBV20-1 and TRBJ1-2; 7 bases agree with TRBD1. CDR1 is DFQATT and CDR2 is SNEGSKA in the germline V gene (reference sequence). The CDR3 totals 17 residues. The CDR3 DNA follows: TGCAGTGCTGGAGATCAAATTGGAGGGGGCGCCAGCTATGGCTACACCTTC. It is translated as CSAGDQIGGGASYGYTF.

The chain uses TRBV14 and TRBJ2-7; 7 nucleotides align to TRBD2. After removal of 0 bases from V and 0 bases from J, the junction contained 14 bases not matched to a gene. This CDR3 is built from 19 residues. Germline values: CDR1 SGHDN, CDR2 FVKESK. CDR3 residues: CASSQEFRAGKGFSYEQYF. The CDR3 nucleotides are TGTGCCAGCAGCCAAGAGTTTCGAGCGGGGAAGGGGTTCTCCTACGAGCAGTACTTC.

The sample holds a few counts of this clonotype. The chain carries TRBV27 and TRBJ1-2, with TRBD1 as a possible D gene (6 bases). This CDR3 is built from 14 residues. Germline values: CDR1 MNHEY, CDR2 SMNVEV (reference sequence). Trimming stripped 2 bases from V and 2 bases from J, with 9 bases between. CDR3 region: CASSLGQRNYGYTF. The CDR3 DNA is TGTGCCAGCAGTTTAGGACAGCGCAACTATGGCTACACCTTC.

The chain recombines TRBV27 with TRBJ1-5, with TRBD1 as a possible D gene (5 bases). From germline, CDR1 is MNHEY and CDR2 SMNVEV (reference sequence). Trimming took off 5 bases at V and 2 bases at J, with 19 bases between the two ends. The CDR3 has 17 residues. Here the CDR3 reads CASSGIGHVGGNQPQHF. The DNA for the CDR3 is TGTGCCAGCAGTGGGATCGGACACGTCGGAGGCAATCAGCCCCAGCATTTT.

V and J are TRBV5-1 and TRBJ2-1, with 7 bases lining up with TRBD1. Germline CDR1 and CDR2: SGHRS and YFSETQ. This CDR3 contains 15 residues. With V trimmed by 9 bases and J by 8 bases, 17 bases remained unmatched. The CDR3 region is CATILKTGVIDEQFF. The CDR3 DNA is TGCGCCACCATCCTGAAAACAGGGGTGATAGATGAGCAGTTCTTC.

The CDR3: CASSPRLGPDTQYF. CDR3 DNA: TGTGCCAGCAGCCCCCGGTTGGGTCCAGATACGCAGTATTTT. The chain carries TRBV7-8 and TRBJ2-3; D gene ambiguous. V was trimmed by 5 bases and J by 4 bases, leaving 13 bases between them. The germline gives CDR1 SGHVS, CDR2 FQNEAQ. This CDR3 contains 14 residues. Looking up the rest from reference TRBV7-8 and TRBJ2-3 gives the full variable domain: GAGVSQSPRYKVAKRGQDVALRCDPISGHVSLFWYQQALGQGPEFLTYFQNEAQLDKSGLPSDRFFAERPEGSVSTLKIQRTQQEDSAVYLCASSPRLGPDTQYFGPGTRLTVL.

The chain links TRBV4-3 to TRBJ1-2, with no clear D. Trimming removed 0 bases from V and 10 bases from J, with 15 bases in between. Germline-derived CDR1 and CDR2 are LGHNA and YSLEER. CDR3 length: 14 amino acids. CDR3 bases: TGCGCCAGCAGCCAAGAGTGGAAAGGGCAGGCCTACACCTTC. This translates into CASSQEWKGQAYTF.

As concerns this clonotype: At one of its ends the junction is not consistent with the germline gene, which may arise from a read error. The V gene is TRBV5-5, the J gene TRBJ2-2; 10 positions agree with TRBD2. The germline gives CDR1 SGHKS, CDR2 YYEKEE (reference sequence). The CDR3 is made up of 17 amino acids. The CDR3 loop reads CASSLVKAGGPAGELFF. As DNA, the CDR3 is TGCGCCAGCAGCTTGGTGAAAGCGGGGGGGCCGGCCGGGGAGCTGTTTTTT.

The V gene is TRBV6-5, the J gene TRBJ2-1; either TRBD1 or TRBD2 may fit D (5 bases each). Trimming left V 2 bases short and J 8 bases short, with 22 bases between. Germline V lookup: CDR1 MNHEY, CDR2 SVGAGI. The CDR3 has 17 amino acids. CDR3 in DNA: TGTGCCAGCAGTTACAAGGGACGGACGTTAATTAAGGATGAGCAGTTCTTC. It translates to CASSYKGRTLIKDEQFF.

The chain joins TRBV12-3 or TRBV12-4 to TRBJ1-5; D gene ambiguous. Trimming removed 3 bases at V and 6 bases at J, with 15 bases between. CDR3 length equals 15 residues. CDR3 nucleotides: TGTGCCAGCAGTTTCTTTGGCCCAAGAGGTCAGCCCCAGCATTTT. Translation gives CASSFFGPRGQPQHF.

This sequence joins TRBV6-1 and TRBJ1-1; D possibly corresponds to TRBD1 (5 bases). V was trimmed by 3 bases and J by 11 bases, leaving 13 bases between them. Germline V lookup: CDR1 MNHNS, CDR2 SASEGT. The CDR3 covers 12 residues. CDR3 sequence: CASSESQGGAFF. The CDR3 coding sequence is TGTGCCAGCAGTGAGAGCCAGGGTGGCGCTTTCTTT.

The chain has TRBV7-9 and TRBJ2-7; a possible D gene is TRBD1 (6 bases). Germline V gives CDR1 SEHNR, CDR2 FQNEAQ (reference sequence). CDR3 length equals 14 residues. Trimming left V 1 base short and J 6 bases short, with 13 bases between. The CDR3 coding sequence is TGTGCCAGCAGCTTAGTAGCACAGGGACCCGAGCAGTACTTC. Protein: CASSLVAQGPEQYF.

The chain employs TRBV5-1 and TRBJ2-2; D is undetermined. V gave up 0 bases and J gave up 0 bases, with 9 bases separating them. Germline V gives CDR1 SGHRS, CDR2 YFSETQ. The CDR3 runs 16 residues. CDR3 amino acids: CASSLGQRTNTGELFF. The CDR3 coding sequence is TGCGCCAGCAGCTTGGGGCAGCGAACGAACACCGGGGAGCTGTTTTTT. The complete variable domain, with remaining parts taken from reference TRBV5-1 and TRBJ2-2, reads KAGVTQTPRYLIKTRGQQVTLSCSPISGHRSVSWYQQTPGQGLQFLFEYFSETQRNKGNFPGRFSGRQFSNSRSEMNVSTLELGDSALYLCASSLGQRTNTGELFFGEGSRLTVL.

This clonotype showed up many times. The chain links TRBV9 to TRBJ1-6; TRBD1 might be the D (6 bases). The germline gives CDR1 SGDLS, CDR2 YYNGEE. Trimming took off 0 bases at V and 8 bases at J, with 18 bases between the two ends. The CDR3 consists of 17 residues. In nucleotides, the CDR3 is TGTGCCAGCAGCGTAGCTTGGGCCGCAGGGGCGGATTCACCCCTCCACTTT. Translated, it gives CASSVAWAAGADSPLHF.

This sequence joins TRBV9 and TRBJ1-1, with D maybe TRBD1 (6 bases). Germline V CDR1 and CDR2: SGDLS, YYNGEE. The V end was cut by 0 bases, the J end by 7 bases, with 13 bases between. The CDR3 is 14 amino acids. CDR3 in amino acids: CASSVVVGAFEAFF. In DNA form, the CDR3 reads TGTGCCAGCAGCGTAGTGGTGGGGGCCTTTGAAGCTTTCTTT.

This chain uses TRBV19 with TRBJ1-5, with 7 bases matching TRBD1. Germline CDR1 LNHDA, CDR2 SQIVND (reference sequence). Trimming took 3 bases from V and 2 from J; bases not matched to a gene: 7. This CDR3 spans 16 amino acids. This CDR3 reads CASSIKGAPGNQPQHF. CDR3 coding DNA: TGTGCCAGTAGTATTAAGGGGGCGCCTGGCAATCAGCCCCAGCATTTT.

The CDR3 loop reads CASSQEVQAGGHEQFF. CDR3 coding DNA: TGTGCCAGCAGCCAAGAAGTCCAGGCGGGAGGGCATGAGCAGTTCTTC. V usage is TRBV14 and J usage is TRBJ2-1, with 9 bases aligning to TRBD2. The CDR3 spans 16 residues. Germline lookup yields CDR1 SGHDN and CDR2 FVKESK. With 0 bases clipped from V and 8 bases from J, the junction kept 8 bases outside the gene matches.

This clonotype was seen more than once but under ten times. The chain is built from TRBV27 and TRBJ2-6; D gene ambiguous. This CDR3 is built from 16 residues. The germline gives CDR1 MNHEY, CDR2 SMNVEV (reference sequence). Trimming removed 6 bases at V and 2 bases at J, with 14 bases between. Here the CDR3 DNA reads TGTGCCAGCAGCCCCTTGAGCCTGGCTGGGGCCAACGTCCTGACTTTC. This translates into CASSPLSLAGANVLTF.

The CDR3 loop reads CASSPSSIAGGDNEQFF. CDR3 sequence (DNA): TGTGCCAGCAGCCCCTCGTCCATAGCGGGGGGGGACAATGAGCAGTTCTTC. The J gene is TRBJ2-1, the V gene TRBV9; 11 bases fit TRBD2. Germline-derived CDR1 and CDR2 are SGDLS and YYNGEE. This CDR3 spans 17 amino acids. J gave up 5 bases and V 4 bases, and 11 bases lay outside the gene matches.

This chain connects TRBV10-3 to TRBJ2-6, with D perhaps being TRBD1 or TRBD2 (5 bases each). CDR3 length: 17 amino acids. Germline values: CDR1 ENHRY, CDR2 SYGVKD. The germline V and J ends were trimmed by 0 bases and 0 bases, with 9 bases remaining between them. Here the CDR3 DNA reads TGTGCCATCAGTGAGTCGTTGGGGACCTCTGGGGCCAACGTCCTGACTTTC. It encodes CAISESLGTSGANVLTF.

This clonotype was seen a few times. V is TRBV7-2 and J is TRBJ2-5; D unclear. The CDR3 covers 13 residues. Germline loops: CDR1 SGHTA, CDR2 FQGNSA. Between the trimmed V and J ends, which lost 3 bases and 4 bases, there was a span of 9 bases. CDR3 nucleotides: TGTGCCAGCAGCTTTAACGCGCGAGAGACCCAGTACTTC. Translated: CASSFNARETQYF.

This clonotype has a handful of counts. The chain links TRBV7-2 to TRBJ2-5, with 10 bases fitting TRBD2. The V gene end was trimmed by 10 bases and the J gene end by 6 bases; junction bases not matched to a gene: 11. This CDR3 region has 14 residues. CDR1 and CDR2 (germline): SGHTA, FQGNSA. CDR3: CATTPSSGRKTQYF. The CDR3, as DNA: TGTGCCACCACCCCTTCTAGCGGGAGAAAGACCCAGTACTTC.

The chain joins TRBV7-9 to TRBJ1-4; the D is unclear. In germline, CDR1 is SEHNR, CDR2 FQNEAQ (reference sequence). V shed 5 bases and J shed 4 bases, with 11 bases lying between them. The CDR3 is 14 residues long. This CDR3 reads CASSLSNLNEKLFF. The DNA for the CDR3 is TGTGCCAGCAGCCTAAGTAACCTTAATGAAAAACTGTTTTTT.

The rearrangement joins TRBV28 to TRBJ2-7, with TRBD2 as a possible D gene (6 bases). This CDR3 comprises 11 residues. The V gene lost 10 bases and the J gene lost 4 bases, with 11 bases spanning the gap. Germline V lookup: CDR1 MDHEN, CDR2 SYDVKM. Here the CDR3 DNA reads TGTGCCACCGGGGGAGTGTACGAGCAGTACTTC. Translation gives CATGGVYEQYF.

This clonotype was seen only a few times. V is TRBV28 and J is TRBJ2-1; D is perhaps TRBD2 (5 bases). The germline V gene encodes CDR1 MDHEN and CDR2 SYDVKM. This CDR3 has 12 residues. V lost 7 bases, J lost 9 bases, and 13 bases lay in between. In DNA form, the CDR3 reads TGTGCCAGCACCCTCATCCGGGGTGAGCAGTTCTTC. This encodes CASTLIRGEQFF.